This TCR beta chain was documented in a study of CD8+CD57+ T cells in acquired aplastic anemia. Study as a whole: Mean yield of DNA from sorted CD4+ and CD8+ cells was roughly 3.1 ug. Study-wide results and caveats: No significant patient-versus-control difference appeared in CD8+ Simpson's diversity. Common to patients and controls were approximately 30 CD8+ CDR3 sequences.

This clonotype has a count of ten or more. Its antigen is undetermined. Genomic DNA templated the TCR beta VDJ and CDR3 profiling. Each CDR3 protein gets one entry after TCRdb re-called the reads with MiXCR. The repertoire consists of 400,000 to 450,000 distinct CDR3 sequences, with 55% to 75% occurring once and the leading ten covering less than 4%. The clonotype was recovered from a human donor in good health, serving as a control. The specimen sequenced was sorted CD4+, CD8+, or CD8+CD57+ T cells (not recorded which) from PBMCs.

The CDR3 loop reads CAWEPSLGDSPLHF. CDR3 bases: TGTGCCTGGGAACCGAGCCTTGGGGATTCACCCCTCCACTTT. J is TRBJ1-6 and V is TRBV30; D not certain. V lost 5 bases and J lost 8, with 16 bases in between. Germline lookup yields CDR1 GTSNPN and CDR2 SVGIG (reference sequence). The CDR3 runs 14 residues.